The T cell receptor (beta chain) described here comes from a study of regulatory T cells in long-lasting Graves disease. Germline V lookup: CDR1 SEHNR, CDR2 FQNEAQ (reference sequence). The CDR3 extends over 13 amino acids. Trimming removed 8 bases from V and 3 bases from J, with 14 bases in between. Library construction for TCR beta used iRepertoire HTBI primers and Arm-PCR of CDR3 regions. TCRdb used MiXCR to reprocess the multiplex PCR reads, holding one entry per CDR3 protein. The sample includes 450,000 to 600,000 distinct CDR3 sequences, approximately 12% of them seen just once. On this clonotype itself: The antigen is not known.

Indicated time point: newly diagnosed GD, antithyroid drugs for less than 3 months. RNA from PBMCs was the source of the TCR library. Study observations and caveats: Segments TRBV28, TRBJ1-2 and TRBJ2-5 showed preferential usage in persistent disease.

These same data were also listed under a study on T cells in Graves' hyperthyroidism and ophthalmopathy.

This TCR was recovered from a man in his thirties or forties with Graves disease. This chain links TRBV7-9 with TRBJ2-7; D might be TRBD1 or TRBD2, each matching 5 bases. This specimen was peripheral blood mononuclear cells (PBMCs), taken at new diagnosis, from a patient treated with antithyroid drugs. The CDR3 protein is CASRDRHYYEQYF. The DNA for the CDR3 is TGTGCCAGCCGGGACCGACATTACTACGAGCAGTACTTC.